What follows are 28 T cell receptor beta chains derived from one specimen sequenced in a study of cytomegalovirus exposure and HLA in healthy donors. With 60 Vbeta and 13 Jbeta primers, the PCR was carried out. The protocol was immunoSEQ multiplex PCR, while the TCRdb copy is restricted to in-frame clones and leaves out a portion. The table includes more than 85,000 clones, 60% to 80% detected once. Sequenced sample: PBMCs. These receptors all stem from a boy under 18 in good health and CMV-seronegative.

The chain is built from TRBV7-9 and TRBJ2-7; TRBD2 is a possible D gene (5 bases). Germline lookup yields CDR1 SEHNR and CDR2 FQNEAQ (reference sequence). With 7 bases removed from V and 5 bases from J, the gap between germline ends came to 15 bases. The CDR3 contains 13 residues. The CDR3 is CASTTRGLDEQYF. The CDR3 region has the DNA TGTGCCAGCACCACCCGAGGGCTCGACGAGCAGTACTTC.

CDR3 DNA sequence: TGTGCCAGCAGCCCGTCGGCGGCCTCAACTAATGAAAAACTGTTTTTT. As protein: CASSPSAASTNEKLFF. The rearrangement joins TRBV7-8 to TRBJ1-4; D is uncertain. This CDR3 comprises 16 residues. V lost 5 bases, J lost 0 bases, and 13 bases lay in between. Germline V gene data show CDR1 as SGHVS and CDR2 as FQNEAQ.

The DNA for the CDR3 is TGCAGCCGACCGGGGGGCGACGAGCAGTACTTC. Translating it yields CSRPGGDEQYF. This chain joins TRBV20-1 and TRBJ2-7; D is perhaps TRBD2 (7 bases). Germline V gene data show CDR1 as DFQATT and CDR2 as SNEGSKA (reference sequence). CDR3 size: 11 residues.

The CDR3 region has the DNA TGTGCCAGCAGTGACCGGAGTGAGCAGTACTTC. The encoded protein is CASSDRSEQYF. The chain carries TRBV2 and TRBJ2-7, with D uncertain. CDR3 length: 11 residues. Per germline, CDR1 SNHLY and CDR2 FYNNEI. With 3 bases removed from V and 7 bases from J, the gap between germline ends came to 7 bases. Variable domain in full (rest from reference TRBV2 and TRBJ2-7): EPEVTQTPSHQVTQMGQEVILRCVPISNHLYFYWYRQILGQKVEFLVSFYNNEISEKSEIFDDQFSVERPDGSNFTLKIRSTKLEDSAMYFCASSDRSEQYFGPGTRLTVT.

The gene calls are TRBV7-3 and TRBJ2-1; no firm D call. V shed 1 base and J shed 6 bases, with 10 bases lying between them. Germline V gives CDR1 SGHTA, CDR2 FQGTGA. This CDR3 comprises 14 residues. CDR3 DNA: TGTGCCAGCAGCTTAATTCCGGGTACCAATGAGCAGTTCTTC. Protein sequence: CASSLIPGTNEQFF. Using reference TRBV7-3 and TRBJ2-1 for the parts outside the CDR3, the full variable domain is GAGVSQTPSNKVTEKGKYVELRCDPISGHTALYWYRQSLGQGPEFLIYFQGTGAADDSGLPNDRFFAVRPEGSVSTLKIQRTERGDSAVYLCASSLIPGTNEQFFGPGTRLTVL.

The chain links TRBV6-5 to TRBJ2-7; 7 nucleotides line up with TRBD1. The germline gives CDR1 MNHEY, CDR2 SVGAGI. This CDR3 is built from 15 residues. With V trimmed by 2 bases and J by 3 bases, 7 bases remained unmatched. The CDR3 here is CASSYNRDRYYEQYF. The CDR3 DNA reads TGTGCCAGCAGTTACAACCGGGACAGATACTACGAGCAGTACTTC.

The chain is built from TRBV9 and TRBJ2-5; 10 nucleotides agree with TRBD1. V lost 4 bases to trimming and J lost 5 bases; unmatched junction nucleotides: 5. The CDR3 totals 14 residues. From germline, CDR1 is SGDLS and CDR2 YYNGEE. The CDR3 DNA is TGTGCCAGCAGCCTGACAGGGGGCAGGGAGACCCAGTACTTC. Translated: CASSLTGGRETQYF.

In its sample, this clone was seen once. The genes are TRBV13 and TRBJ1-2; D not resolved. Germline V gives CDR1 PRHDT, CDR2 FYEKMQ (reference sequence). V was pared by 0 bases and J by 1 base, with 6 bases between. The CDR3 is 14 residues long. The CDR3 coding sequence is TGTGCCAGCAGCTTAGGTACAGATAACTATGGCTACACCTTC. Its protein product is CASSLGTDNYGYTF.

This chain uses TRBV20-1 with TRBJ1-1; D unresolved. Trimming stripped 6 bases from V and 5 bases from J, with 10 bases between. This CDR3 is 11 amino acids long. CDR1 and CDR2 from the germline V gene are DFQATT and SNEGSKA (reference sequence). CDR3 in amino acids: CSASTGTEAFF. In DNA form, the CDR3 reads TGCAGTGCGTCGACCGGGACTGAAGCTTTCTTT.

The chain combines TRBV27 with TRBJ2-1; D is ambiguous. Trimming removed 4 bases at V and 7 bases at J, with 14 bases between. CDR1 is MNHEY and CDR2 is SMNVEV in the germline V gene (reference sequence). The CDR3 is 14 amino acids. The CDR3 DNA reads as TGTGCCAGCAGTTACGGTGCAGGCCCAAATGAGCAGTTCTTC. This gives the protein CASSYGAGPNEQFF.

The chain couples TRBV6-1 to TRBJ1-1; maybe TRBD1 (5 bases). The CDR3 covers 14 residues. Germline CDR1 reads MNHNS; CDR2 reads SASEGT. Trimming cost V 3 bases and J 1 base, with 9 bases left between them. CDR3 protein: CASSDLGGNTEAFF. The CDR3 DNA is TGTGCCAGCAGTGACCTCGGGGGGAACACTGAAGCTTTCTTT.

The V call is TRBV2, the J call TRBJ2-7, with D perhaps matching TRBD2 (5 bases). This CDR3 has 12 amino acids. Germline lookup yields CDR1 SNHLY and CDR2 FYNNEI. The V end was cut by 5 bases, the J end by 4 bases, with 9 bases between. DNA for the CDR3: TGTGCCAGCAGTCAGACTACTTACGAGCAGTACTTC. This translates into CASSQTTYEQYF.

This chain joins TRBV5-8 and TRBJ1-5; a possible D gene is TRBD1 (5 bases). V lost 5 bases, J lost 0 bases, and 9 bases lay in between. Per germline, CDR1 SGHTS and CDR2 YDEGEE. This CDR3 spans 14 amino acids. In nucleotides, the CDR3 is TGTGCCAGCAGTCCAGGGTATAGCAATCAGCCCCAGCATTTT. This translates into CASSPGYSNQPQHF.

The CDR3 sequence is CASSLVGQGTTTLNPYEQYF. CDR3 in DNA: TGTGCCAGCAGTTTAGTGGGACAGGGAACTACTACTCTGAATCCCTACGAGCAGTACTTC. This sequence joins TRBV28 and TRBJ2-7, with TRBD1 matching 9 bases. V trimming: 2 bases; J trimming: 2 bases; junction bases outside the gene matches: 19. This CDR3 is built from 20 residues. Looked up from germline, CDR1 is MDHEN and CDR2 is SYDVKM.

This clone appeared a single time. The chain carries TRBV7-2 and TRBJ1-2, with TRBD1 matching 8 bases. With 5 bases clipped from V and 8 bases from J, the junction kept 13 bases outside the gene matches. The CDR3 totals 15 residues. CDR1 is SGHTA and CDR2 is FQGNSA in the germline V gene. CDR3 sequence reads: CASSQGGDRGGGYTF. CDR3 in DNA: TGTGCCAGCAGCCAAGGCGGAGACAGGGGCGGGGGCTACACCTTC.

The rearrangement uses TRBV27 and TRBJ1-2; D is perhaps TRBD1 (6 bases). The germline V gene has CDR1 MNHEY and CDR2 SMNVEV (reference sequence). The CDR3 covers 14 residues. V lost 6 bases to trimming and J lost 7 bases, with 18 bases between them. CDR3 residues: CASRKGGGLSGYTF. In nucleotides, the CDR3 is TGTGCCAGCAGAAAAGGGGGGGGGCTAAGTGGCTACACCTTC.

The rearrangement joins TRBV6-5 to TRBJ2-1; 7 bases fit TRBD1. The CDR3 is made up of 13 amino acids. CDR1 is MNHEY and CDR2 is SVGAGI in the germline V gene. After removal of 5 bases from V and 3 bases from J, the junction contained 1 base not matched to a gene. This CDR3 reads CASSTGDYNEQFF. CDR3 in DNA: TGTGCCAGCAGTACAGGGGACTACAATGAGCAGTTCTTC.

This chain uses TRBV5-6 with TRBJ1-1; 7 bases fit TRBD1. The V and J ends lost 0 bases and 7 bases, in that order; junction bases with no gene match: 3. The CDR3 has 13 residues. Per the germline V gene, CDR1 is SGHDT and CDR2 is YYEEEE. DNA of the CDR3: TGTGCCAGCAGCTTGGCTACAGGGGTTGAAGCTTTCTTT. It specifies CASSLATGVEAFF.

The table lists this clone with a count of one. The chain has TRBV28 and TRBJ2-1; possible D gene TRBD1, 6 bases. The V end was cut by 5 bases, the J end by 6 bases, with 17 bases between. The CDR3 runs 15 residues. CDR1 and CDR2 (germline): MDHEN, SYDVKM. The CDR3 loop is CASSLPLKQGNEQFF. The DNA of the CDR3 is TGTGCCAGCAGTCTCCCTTTAAAACAGGGCAATGAGCAGTTCTTC.

In its sample, this clone was seen a few times. This chain connects TRBV25-1 to TRBJ1-5, with TRBD1 matching over 9 bases. The germline V gene has CDR1 MGHDK and CDR2 SYGVNS. The CDR3 extends over 14 amino acids. The junction had 3 bases not matched to a gene; V was cut back by 6 bases and J by 3 bases. CDR3 region: CASSGQGYNQPQHF. The DNA of the CDR3 is TGTGCCAGCAGCGGACAGGGGTACAATCAGCCCCAGCATTTT.

This chain uses TRBV7-2 with TRBJ2-1, with 7 bases aligning to TRBD2. This CDR3 is built from 15 residues. Germline assignment: CDR1 SGHTA and CDR2 FQGNSA. Trimming removed 5 bases from V and 9 bases from J; junction bases left unmatched: 13. This CDR3 is CASSQTQTSNSEQFF. The DNA of the CDR3 is TGTGCCAGCAGCCAAACGCAGACTAGCAACTCTGAGCAGTTCTTC.

The chain links TRBV10-1 to TRBJ2-5; no clear D gene. Trimming took 6 bases from V and 0 from J, leaving 14 bases between them. This CDR3 region has 15 residues. Per germline, CDR1 WNHNN and CDR2 SYGVQD (reference sequence). The DNA for the CDR3 is TGCGCCAGCAGCTGCGAATTCACGGACCAAGAGACCCAGTACTTC. Translation gives CASSCEFTDQETQYF.

The chain is built from TRBV30 and TRBJ2-2; tentatively, D is TRBD1 (5 bases). The CDR3 is 14 amino acids. Germline V lookup: CDR1 GTSNPN, CDR2 SVGIG (reference sequence). V dropped 2 bases and J dropped 0 bases, with 7 bases sitting between them. The chain's CDR3 is CAWSRGTNTGELFF. Here the CDR3 DNA reads TGTGCCTGGAGTAGGGGCACGAACACCGGGGAGCTGTTTTTT.

The V and J genes are TRBV30 and TRBJ1-2; D perhaps matches TRBD1 (5 bases). CDR1 GTSNPN and CDR2 SVGIG come from the germline V gene (reference sequence). Deletions cut 3 bases from V and 2 bases from J, with 19 bases between. The length of the CDR3 is 16 residues. The CDR3 reads CAWRRYSRVSNYGYTF. Here the CDR3 DNA reads TGTGCCTGGAGACGATATTCCAGGGTTTCCAACTATGGCTACACCTTC.

As to this clone: The same CDR3 can be traced to other DNA sequences in this sample. The V and J genes are TRBV7-2 and TRBJ1-1; unclear D gene. The CDR3 contains 13 residues. V lost 3 bases and J lost 0, with 5 bases in between. Germline CDR1 and CDR2: SGHTA and FQGNSA. The chain's CDR3 is CASSLSVNTEAFF. CDR3 nucleotide sequence: TGTGCCAGCAGCTTGAGCGTGAACACTGAAGCTTTCTTT.

The chain couples TRBV9 to TRBJ2-2; D uncertain. The germline CDR1 and CDR2 sequences are SGDLS and YYNGEE. Trimming removed 0 bases at V and 4 bases at J, with 7 bases between. The CDR3 is 14 residues long. CDR3 in DNA: TGTGCCAGCAGCGTAGTGTCCTTCACCGGGGAGCTGTTTTTT. Translating gives CASSVVSFTGELFF.

The rearrangement links TRBV29-1 to TRBJ1-1; 7 positions match TRBD1. CDR1 and CDR2 from the germline V gene are SQVTM and ANQGSEA. This CDR3 comprises 13 residues. The trim removed 7 bases at V and 4 bases at J, leaving 9 bases unmatched. The CDR3 DNA is TGCAGCGCCCCAGGGGGGCCGGGCACTGAAGCTTTCTTT. This encodes CSAPGGPGTEAFF. The variable domain in full, with the rest retrieved from reference TRBV29-1 and TRBJ1-1, is SAVISQKPSRDICQRGTSLTIQCQVDSQVTMMFWYRQQPGQSLTLIATANQGSEATYESGFVIDKFPISRPNLTFSTLTVSNMSPEDSSIYLCSAPGGPGTEAFFGQGTRLTVV.

This clone has a handful of counts. This rearrangement joins TRBV27 to TRBJ2-1, with D perhaps matching TRBD1 (5 bases). Germline loops: CDR1 MNHEY, CDR2 SMNVEV (reference sequence). This CDR3 contains 12 residues. Trimming left V 7 bases short and J 13 bases short, with 17 bases between. The CDR3 here is CASMGLRMKQFF. The CDR3 coding sequence is TGTGCCAGCATGGGGCTCCGAATGAAACAGTTCTTC.